Below are 8 T cell receptor beta chains sequenced from a single sample in a study of T cell responses to AZD1222 COVID-19 vaccine. Repertoires were generated with immunoSEQ multiplex PCR, while TCRdb's copy carries only in-frame clones and drops some. Among 130,000 to 150,000 clones, around 86% were seen once, and the ten largest hold 3.5% to 5%. The sample consisted of peripheral blood, taken on day 0 of MenACWY control vaccination. All receptors come from an adult in good health.

This chain joins TRBV2 and TRBJ1-2; D is unresolved. This CDR3 spans 12 amino acids. Germline lookup yields CDR1 SNHLY and CDR2 FYNNEI. With 9 bases removed from V and 1 base from J, the gap between germline ends came to 9 bases. The DNA for the CDR3 is TGTGCCAGGGAGCAAGGTAACTATGGCTACACCTTC. It encodes CAREQGNYGYTF.

This clone was picked up a small number of times. The chain combines TRBV7-9 with TRBJ1-3; 7 nucleotides line up with TRBD1. Germline CDR1 and CDR2: SEHNR and FQNEAQ (reference sequence). The CDR3 is 13 amino acids. V was clipped by 5 bases and J by 4 bases; unmatched bases: 2. For the CDR3, the DNA is TGTGCCAGCAGCCCCAGGGGGGGAAACACCATATATTTT. This sequence encodes CASSPRGGNTIYF.

J is TRBJ1-5 and V is TRBV29-1, with D possibly TRBD1 on 6 matching bases. The CDR3 extends over 14 amino acids. Deletions cut 1 base from V and 4 bases from J, with 11 bases between. Germline V gives CDR1 SQVTM, CDR2 ANQGSEA. The CDR3 bases are TGCAGCGTTGAAGTGGCAGGGGTAAATCAGCCCCAGCATTTT. Its translation: CSVEVAGVNQPQHF.

The chain employs TRBV18 and TRBJ1-5, with D perhaps TRBD1 (5 bases). The V gene lost 5 bases and the J gene lost 6 bases, with 17 bases spanning the gap. In germline, CDR1 is KGHSH, CDR2 LQKENI. CDR3 length: 15 amino acids. CDR3 DNA sequence: TGTGCCAGCTCAGACGGCGGCAGGGTTGGTCAGCCCCAGCATTTT. The encoded protein is CASSDGGRVGQPQHF. Supplemented by reference TRBV18 and TRBJ1-5, the full variable domain reads NAGVMQNPRHLVRRRGQEARLRCSPMKGHSHVYWYRQLPEEGLKFMVYLQKENIIDESGMPKERFSAEFPKEGPSILRIQQVVRGDSAAYFCASSDGGRVGQPQHFGDGTRLSIL.

The rearrangement uses TRBV7-8 and TRBJ2-2; TRBD2 matches 8 bases. CDR1 and CDR2 from the germline V gene are SGHVS and FQNEAQ. CDR3 length: 15 amino acids. After removal of 1 base from V and 4 bases from J, the junction contained 2 bases not matched to a gene. The CDR3 spells CASSLGRGGTGELFF. The CDR3 region has the DNA TGTGCCAGCAGCTTAGGTCGGGGGGGCACCGGGGAGCTGTTTTTT.

The chain is built from TRBV24-1 and TRBJ2-3; D might be TRBD1 (5 bases). The CDR3 extends over 12 amino acids. From germline, CDR1 is KGHDR and CDR2 SFDVKD. Trimming left V 9 bases short and J 0 bases short, with 6 bases between. The CDR3 protein is CATGASTDTQYF. The CDR3 DNA is TGTGCCACCGGGGCCAGCACAGATACGCAGTATTTT.

V usage is TRBV9 and J usage is TRBJ2-2; D gene unclear. CDR3 length: 15 residues. Trimming pared 0 bases from V and 2 bases from J, leaving 8 bases between. CDR1 and CDR2 from the germline V gene are SGDLS and YYNGEE. CDR3 bases: TGTGCCAGCAGCGTAGACTCCTACAACACCGGGGAGCTGTTTTTT. Encoded protein: CASSVDSYNTGELFF. The entire variable domain, with the rest obtained from reference TRBV9 and TRBJ2-2, is as follows: DSGVTQTPKHLITATGQRVTLRCSPRSGDLSVYWYQQSLDQGLQFLIQYYNGEERAKGNILERFSAQQFPDLHSELNLSSLELGDSALYFCASSVDSYNTGELFFGEGSRLTVL.

J is TRBJ2-3 and V is TRBV3-1 (or the pseudogene TRBV3-2); D is possibly TRBD2 (6 bases). V lost 4 bases and J 5 bases, leaving 16 bases between the germline ends. The CDR3 has 15 residues. Germline-derived CDR1 and CDR2 are LGHDT and YNNKEL (reference sequence). CDR3 coding DNA: TGTGCCAGCAGCCTCGGACCGCTCGGGGGAGATACGCAGTATTTT. Its translation: CASSLGPLGGDTQYF.